One and the same sample provided the 9 T cell receptor beta chains below, sequenced in a study of naive and memory T cell subsets. Treatment specified: skin biopsy from PPD injection site in Mantoux-positive individual. An oligonucleotide containing a UMI was ligated to the 3' end of TCR cDNA. Ligated cDNA underwent four rounds of PCR with nested alpha and beta constant region primers and SP2. TCRdb re-called the UMI-ligation and nested PCR reads with MiXCR, one entry per CDR3 protein. The top ten hold about 3.1% of the sample, which has fewer than 35,000 distinct CDR3 sequences, about 6.2% seen once. The sample in question was skin, obtained from a tuberculin skin test site. These TCRs come from an adult in good health.

The chain links TRBV29-1 to TRBJ1-1, with D unclear. Per the germline V gene, CDR1 is SQVTM and CDR2 is ANQGSEA. CDR3 length: 11 residues. Deletions cut 2 bases from V and 5 bases from J, with 6 bases between. CDR3 region: CSVESRTEAFF. CDR3 bases: TGCAGCGTTGAAAGCAGAACTGAAGCTTTCTTT.

The V call is TRBV27, the J call TRBJ1-5, with D perhaps TRBD1 (5 bases). The length of the CDR3 is 15 residues. Trimming shortened V by 0 bases and J by 4 bases, and 10 bases separated the two germline ends. CDR1 and CDR2 from the germline V gene are MNHEY and SMNVEV (reference sequence). This CDR3 is CASSLSGGWNQPQHF. For the CDR3, the DNA is TGTGCCAGCAGTTTATCTGGGGGGTGGAATCAGCCCCAGCATTTT.

This clonotype was counted many times. This sequence joins TRBV4-1 and TRBJ2-7, with D maybe TRBD1 (5 bases). Germline V CDR1 and CDR2: MGHRA, YSYEKL. V was shortened by 3 bases and J by 3 bases, with 12 bases between the two germline ends. The CDR3 length is 14 residues. DNA of the CDR3: TGCGCCAGCAGCCACCCCGACAGATTCTACGAGCAGTACTTC. Translating it yields CASSHPDRFYEQYF.

This clonotype was seen only a few times. This chain connects TRBV20-1 to TRBJ1-5, with a possible D match to TRBD1 (5 bases). The CDR3 is made up of 12 amino acids. The V end lost 7 bases, the J end lost 5 bases, and 12 bases lay between the germline ends. The germline CDR1 and CDR2 sequences are DFQATT and SNEGSKA (reference sequence). The CDR3 sequence: CSVKPGDQPQHF. CDR3 sequence (DNA): TGCAGTGTAAAGCCGGGGGATCAGCCCCAGCATTTT.

This clonotype has just a few counts. The chain has TRBV7-3 and TRBJ2-2; TRBD2 matches at 11 bases. CDR1 is SGHTA and CDR2 is FQGTGA in the germline V gene. The V and J ends lost 2 bases and 4 bases, in that order; junction bases with no gene match: 15. This CDR3 spans 20 amino acids. The CDR3 region has the DNA TGTGCCAGCAGCTTATACCCCCCCGGGACTAGCGGTTTACGCACCGGGGAGCTGTTTTTT. It yields the protein CASSLYPPGTSGLRTGELFF.

The chain employs TRBV20-1 and TRBJ1-1; tentative D call: TRBD1 (5 bases). Germline V gives CDR1 DFQATT, CDR2 SNEGSKA (reference sequence). The CDR3 covers 12 residues. Trimming took 5 bases from V and 11 from J, leaving 18 bases between them. CDR3 DNA sequence: TGCAGTGCTTCCATGGGGGAAAAGGGGGCTTTCTTT. It encodes CSASMGEKGAFF.

This clonotype was observed at least ten times. The chain couples TRBV19 to TRBJ1-5; a possible D gene is TRBD1 (5 bases). Germline CDR1 LNHDA, CDR2 SQIVND (reference sequence). V dropped 8 bases and J dropped 1 base, with 15 bases sitting between them. The CDR3 extends over 15 amino acids. The CDR3 is CASAGPATSNQPQHF. The CDR3 DNA sequence: TGTGCCAGTGCGGGACCAGCAACGAGCAATCAGCCCCAGCATTTT.

This clonotype was observed at least ten times. The chain uses TRBV11-2 and TRBJ1-1, with D perhaps matching TRBD1 (5 bases). CDR3 length equals 15 residues. Germline V CDR1 and CDR2: SGHAT, FQNNGV. Trimming shortened V by 4 bases and J by 0 bases, and 12 bases separated the two germline ends. DNA of the CDR3: TGTGCCAGCAGCTCCGGGGGAGTTATGAACACTGAAGCTTTCTTT. This translates into CASSSGGVMNTEAFF.

The V and J genes are TRBV15 and TRBJ2-3; D possibly corresponds to TRBD2 (6 bases). CDR1 and CDR2 from the germline V gene are LNHNV and YYDKDF (reference sequence). The CDR3 consists of 21 residues. V was shortened by 0 bases and J by 0 bases, with 25 bases between the two germline ends. CDR3 residues: CATSRDIPPWSSDHSTDTQYF. The CDR3 DNA sequence: TGTGCCACCAGCAGAGATATTCCCCCTTGGTCTAGCGATCATAGCACAGATACGCAGTATTTT. The full variable domain, rest sourced from reference TRBV15 and TRBJ2-3, is DAMVIQNPRYQVTQFGKPVTLSCSQTLNHNVMYWYQQKSSQAPKLLFHYYDKDFNNEADTPDNFQSRRPNTSFCFLDIRSPGLGDTAMYLCATSRDIPPWSSDHSTDTQYFGPGTRLTVL.